The 8 T cell receptor beta chains given below trace back to one sample, sequenced in a study of shared clonotypes between healthy human individuals. This table comes from immunoSEQ multiplex PCR, and its TCRdb copy is limited to in-frame clones, with some not included. The table has about 470,000 clones, about four fifths seen once. Source material: PBMCs. The receptors were gathered from a woman aged 40-49 years in good health. Some clones in this sample may be carry-over from other donors' samples.

In this sample, this clone turned up a few times. CDR3 sequence reads: CASSPSAGQPQHF. The CDR3 nucleotides read TGTGCCAGCAGCCCCTCTGCCGGCCAGCCCCAGCATTTT. The rearrangement links TRBV7-6 to TRBJ1-5, with D uncertain. Germline assignment: CDR1 SGHVS and CDR2 FNYEAQ. With 5 bases removed from V and 7 bases from J, the gap between germline ends came to 12 bases. The CDR3 has 13 residues. The entire variable domain, with the rest obtained from reference TRBV7-6 and TRBJ1-5, is as follows: GAGVSQSPRYKVTKRGQDVALRCDPISGHVSLYWYRQALGQGPEFLTYFNYEAQQDKSGLPNDRFSAERPEGSISTLTIQRTEQRDSAMYRCASSPSAGQPQHFGDGTRLSIL.

Points on this clone: At one boundary the junction diverges from the germline segment, which might be a read error. V gene TRBV10-3 combines with J gene TRBJ1-6, with 7 bases matching TRBD1. CDR1 is ENHRY, CDR2 SYGVKD, per germline. The CDR3 spans 15 residues. The CDR3 DNA sequence: TGTGCCATCAATTCCGGGACAGCTCAGAATTCACCCTTCCACTTT. Residues: CAINSGTAQNSPFHF.

The chain couples TRBV19 to TRBJ1-1; D is undetermined. The CDR3 contains 11 residues. Germline V gene lookup returns CDR1 LNHDA and CDR2 SQIVND (reference sequence). The ends were cut back, 9 bases at V and 4 bases at J, with 9 bases in the middle. The CDR3 spells CASHRGTEAFF. CDR3 sequence (DNA): TGTGCCAGCCACCGGGGCACTGAAGCTTTCTTT.

The rearrangement joins TRBV7-2 to TRBJ2-7; 8 positions agree with TRBD1. The CDR3 consists of 16 residues. The junction had 14 bases not matched to a gene; V was cut back by 6 bases and J by 4 bases. The germline V gene has CDR1 SGHTA and CDR2 FQGNSA. The CDR3, as DNA: TGTGCCAGCAGACGTCGCACAGGGGGTTCTAGTTACGAGCAGTACTTC. It specifies CASRRRTGGSSYEQYF. Supplemented by reference TRBV7-2 and TRBJ2-7, the full variable domain reads GAGVSQSPSNKVTEKGKDVELRCDPISGHTALYWYRQSLGQGLEFLIYFQGNSAPDKSGLPSDRFSAERTGGSVSTLTIQRTQQEDSAVYLCASRRRTGGSSYEQYFGPGTRLTVT.

The rearrangement joins TRBV29-1 to TRBJ2-3; D possibly matches TRBD1 or TRBD2 (6 bases each). Trimming took 2 bases from V and 2 from J, leaving 11 bases between them. This CDR3 has 14 residues. CDR1 is SQVTM and CDR2 is ANQGSEA in the germline V gene. CDR3 residues: CSVERGAVTDTQYF. The DNA of the CDR3 is TGCAGCGTTGAAAGGGGGGCGGTCACAGATACGCAGTATTTT.

Notes on this clone: A read error may explain this, as a much larger clone is one base away. This chain uses TRBV7-8 with TRBJ1-2, with a tentative D call TRBD1 (5 bases). Per the germline V gene, CDR1 is SGHVS and CDR2 is FQNEAQ. This CDR3 comprises 13 residues. Trimming removed 1 base at V and 4 bases at J, with 7 bases between. The CDR3 spells CASSLGGTYGYTF. In DNA form, the CDR3 reads TGTGCCAGCAGCTTAGGAGGGACCTATGGCTACACCTTC.

This chain links TRBV11-3 with TRBJ2-2, with a tentative D call TRBD2 (5 bases). Trimming pared 5 bases from V and 5 bases from J, leaving 9 bases between. CDR1 and CDR2 from the germline V gene are SGHNT and YENEEA. This CDR3 comprises 13 residues. The CDR3 DNA reads as TGTGCCAGCAGCCACACTAGGACCGGGGAGCTGTTTTTT. Translated, it gives CASSHTRTGELFF.

CDR3 protein: CASTLDASSYNEQFF. The CDR3 DNA reads as TGTGCCAGTACCCTCGACGCCAGCTCCTACAATGAGCAGTTCTTC. The chain employs TRBV19 and TRBJ2-1; no definite D call. The CDR3 loop spans 15 amino acids. The V gene lost 7 bases and the J gene lost 0 bases, with 13 bases spanning the gap. In germline, CDR1 is LNHDA, CDR2 SQIVND (reference sequence).